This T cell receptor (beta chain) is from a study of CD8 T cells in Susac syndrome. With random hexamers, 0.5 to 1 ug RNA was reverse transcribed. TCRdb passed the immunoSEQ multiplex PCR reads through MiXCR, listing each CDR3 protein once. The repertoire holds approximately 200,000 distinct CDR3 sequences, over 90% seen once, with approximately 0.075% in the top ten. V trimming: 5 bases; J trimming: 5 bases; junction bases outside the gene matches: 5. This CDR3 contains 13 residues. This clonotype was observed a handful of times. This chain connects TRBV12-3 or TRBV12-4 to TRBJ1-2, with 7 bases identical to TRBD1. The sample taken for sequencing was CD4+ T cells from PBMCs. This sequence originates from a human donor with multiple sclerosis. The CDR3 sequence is CASSLDREYGYTF. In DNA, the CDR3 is TGTGCCAGCAGTCTTGACAGGGAGTATGGCTACACCTTC.